Each of the 24 T cell receptor beta chains below was sequenced from the same sample in a study of T-cell reconstitution after alpha-beta-depleted transplantation in children. Unique molecular identifiers were used in preparing the TCRbeta library. Via MiXCR, TCRdb re-called the PCR reads, giving one row per CDR3 protein. The data contain a few hundred thousand distinct CDR3 sequences, around a tenth of them singletons. The source material was peripheral blood, sampled 180 days after TCRalphabeta/CD19-depleted stem cell transplant. These receptors all come from a male patient aged 2 to 9 who had a stem cell transplant for chronic granulomatous disease, so the T cells may come from the graft donor.

This clonotype occurred many times. The V and J genes are TRBV9 and TRBJ1-5, with D uncertain. Trimming cost V 3 bases and J 0 bases, with 10 bases left between them. Germline CDR1 and CDR2: SGDLS and YYNGEE. This CDR3 has 15 residues. The CDR3 sequence is CASSATSDSNQPQHF. The CDR3 nucleotides read TGTGCCAGCAGCGCTACAAGTGATAGCAATCAGCCCCAGCATTTT. Variable domain in full (rest from reference TRBV9 and TRBJ1-5): DSGVTQTPKHLITATGQRVTLRCSPRSGDLSVYWYQQSLDQGLQFLIQYYNGEERAKGNILERFSAQQFPDLHSELNLSSLELGDSALYFCASSATSDSNQPQHFGDGTRLSIL.

This clonotype was seen many times. The V gene is TRBV18, the J gene TRBJ1-2, with D possibly being TRBD1 (5 bases). V lost 3 bases to trimming and J lost 3 bases, with 11 bases between them. The germline CDR1 and CDR2 sequences are KGHSH and LQKENI. The CDR3 runs to 14 residues. The CDR3 nucleotides read TGTGCCAGCTCACCCGACAGTATCTACTATGGCTACACCTTC. Protein sequence: CASSPDSIYYGYTF.

This clonotype was recorded many times. The CDR3 spells CASLGTAQETQYF. The CDR3 bases are TGTGCCAGCCTGGGGACAGCCCAAGAGACCCAGTACTTC. This chain uses TRBV28 with TRBJ2-5; 7 bases are a match to TRBD1. Germline V lookup: CDR1 MDHEN, CDR2 SYDVKM. This CDR3 spans 13 amino acids. Unmatched junction bases numbered 4, after V lost 8 bases and J lost 1 base.

This clonotype was detected ten times or more. This chain uses TRBV12-3 or TRBV12-4 with TRBJ2-7, with D maybe TRBD1 (5 bases). V was trimmed by 2 bases and J by 6 bases, leaving 14 bases between them. There are 14 residues in the CDR3. Here the CDR3 reads CASSLRQKKGEQYF. The CDR3 region has the DNA TGTGCCAGCAGTTTACGACAGAAGAAGGGCGAGCAGTACTTC.

The chain combines TRBV30 with TRBJ1-6; 7 nucleotides match TRBD1. V was clipped by 4 bases and J by 9 bases; unmatched bases: 15. CDR1 GTSNPN and CDR2 SVGIG come from the germline V gene (reference sequence). The CDR3 totals 16 residues. As DNA, the CDR3 is TGTGCCTGGACCCTTGACAGGGTCTCGTTAGGTTCACCCCTCCACTTT. Translation gives CAWTLDRVSLGSPLHF.

This clonotype has at least ten counts. The genes are TRBV6-5 and TRBJ2-3; unclear D gene. CDR1 MNHEY and CDR2 SVGAGI come from the germline V gene. V lost 5 bases to trimming and J lost 3 bases, with 9 bases between them. The CDR3 covers 13 residues. CDR3 protein: CASSPQETDTQYF. The CDR3 DNA reads TGTGCCAGCAGTCCACAAGAGACAGATACGCAGTATTTT.

This clonotype was detected many times. V usage is TRBV21-1 and J usage is TRBJ2-1; the D call TRBD2 from the table was never checked on the DNA. TRBV21-1 counts as a pseudogene. The CDR3 is 17 residues long. The CDR3 DNA reads as TGTGCCAGCAGCAAAGCTGGACTAGCGGGATCAAACAATGAGCAGTTCTTC. Translated: CASSKAGLAGSNNEQFF.

In its sample, this clonotype was seen many times. The chain combines TRBV7-9 with TRBJ2-2; D possibly corresponds to TRBD1 (7 bases). CDR1 and CDR2 from the germline V gene are SEHNR and FQNEAQ (reference sequence). V was clipped by 7 bases and J by 6 bases, with 15 bases between them. The length of the CDR3 is 14 residues. CDR3 bases: TGTGCCAGCAACTACAGGGGAGGCGCCGGGGAGCTGTTTTTT. Protein: CASNYRGGAGELFF.

This clonotype was picked up many times. The chain uses TRBV20-1 and TRBJ2-7, with D unclear. V lost 3 bases to trimming and J lost 3 bases, with 9 bases between them. CDR1 is DFQATT and CDR2 is SNEGSKA in the germline V gene (reference sequence). This CDR3 contains 12 residues. DNA for the CDR3: TGCAGTGCTAGTGTAGGCGACTACGAGCAGTACTTC. It is translated as CSASVGDYEQYF.

The rearrangement uses TRBV9 and TRBJ2-3; 12 bases align to TRBD2. The CDR3 is 17 residues long. V lost 3 bases, J lost 2 bases, and 7 bases stayed unmatched. In germline, CDR1 is SGDLS, CDR2 YYNGEE. CDR3 nucleotide sequence: TGTGCCAGCAGCGCCCCACTAGCGGGGGGATCCACAGATACGCAGTATTTT. Translating gives CASSAPLAGGSTDTQYF.

As concerns this clonotype: One base away lies a much larger clone, so this may be a sequencing read error. The genes are TRBV13 and TRBJ2-1; D possibly corresponds to TRBD1 (5 bases). This CDR3 contains 17 residues. Germline values: CDR1 PRHDT, CDR2 FYEKMQ (reference sequence). Written as DNA, the CDR3 is TGTGCCAGCAGCTTAGAAGGGCCCCAGGGCCCCTACAATGCGCAGTTCTTC. This gives the protein CASSLEGPQGPYNAQFF.

This clonotype has a count of ten or more. The chain is built from TRBV7-9 and TRBJ2-1, with D uncertain. Germline V gives CDR1 SEHNR, CDR2 FQNEAQ (reference sequence). The CDR3 contains 11 residues. Trimming pared 1 base from V and 8 bases from J, leaving 3 bases between. The CDR3 here is CASSLVDEQFF. CDR3 sequence (DNA): TGTGCCAGCAGCTTAGTGGATGAGCAGTTCTTC.

This clonotype was seen ten or more times. The genes are TRBV4-2 and TRBJ2-1; D is undetermined. Germline V lookup: CDR1 LGHNA, CDR2 YNFKEQ. There are 11 residues in the CDR3. Trimming cost V 3 bases and J 7 bases, with 4 bases left between them. DNA for the CDR3: TGTGCCAGCAGCCACGAAAATGAGCAGTTCTTC. Protein sequence: CASSHENEQFF.

This clonotype came up many times. This chain links TRBV10-3 with TRBJ2-3; D might be TRBD1 or TRBD2, each matching 5 bases. CDR1 and CDR2 from the germline V gene are ENHRY and SYGVKD. The CDR3 has 15 residues. Trimming removed 4 bases from V and 1 base from J, with 12 bases in between. The CDR3 DNA is TGTGCCATCAGTGCAAGGGGAGTAGGCACAGATACGCAGTATTTT. Its translation is CAISARGVGTDTQYF.

This clonotype occurred many times. The chain links TRBV7-9 to TRBJ2-3, with D perhaps TRBD1 or TRBD2 (5 bases each). Trimming removed 5 bases from V and 0 bases from J, with 9 bases in between. Germline V gene sequence: CDR1 SEHNR, CDR2 FQNEAQ (reference sequence). The CDR3 totals 14 residues. The CDR3 DNA reads TGTGCCAGCAGCCGGGACCGAAGCACAGATACGCAGTATTTT. Amino acids: CASSRDRSTDTQYF. Full variable domain (rest looked up from reference TRBV7-9 and TRBJ2-3): DTGVSQNPRHKITKRGQNVTFRCDPISEHNRLYWYRQTLGQGPEFLTYFQNEAQLEKSRLLSDRFSAERPKGSFSTLEIQRTEQGDSAMYLCASSRDRSTDTQYFGPGTRLTVL.

This clonotype was picked up many times. V usage is TRBV4-3 and J usage is TRBJ1-2, with D possibly being TRBD1 (5 bases). This CDR3 region has 17 residues. V shed 4 bases and J shed 2 bases, with 20 bases lying between them. Germline assignment: CDR1 LGHNA and CDR2 YSLEER. CDR3 bases: TGCGCCAGCAGCCCTGGCTCGGGACCCCAGGGAAACTATGGCTACACCTTC. Amino acids: CASSPGSGPQGNYGYTF.

This clonotype was seen ten or more times. At one end the junction does not follow the germline gene, possibly because of a read error. J is TRBJ2-1 and V is TRBV4-3; TRBD1 might be the D (5 bases). The CDR3 has 12 amino acids. The germline CDR1 and CDR2 sequences are LGHNA and YSLEER. The CDR3 DNA is TGCGCCAGCAGGCAAGGGGCCAATGAGCAGTTCTTC. Amino acids: CASRQGANEQFF.

This clonotype was detected ten times or more. The CDR3: CASSMAGASYEQYF. CDR3 nucleotide sequence: TGTGCCAGTAGTATGGCGGGGGCCTCCTACGAGCAGTACTTC. The chain has TRBV19 and TRBJ2-7, with D maybe TRBD2 (7 bases). Germline V gene data show CDR1 as LNHDA and CDR2 as SQIVND (reference sequence). The CDR3 has 14 amino acids. Trimming removed 3 bases from V and 0 bases from J, with 9 bases in between.

This clonotype was seen many times. CDR3 DNA: TGCGCCAGCAGCGCCGTAGGTGAAGTGCGACTCGTCGAGCGGCGGACCTACAATGAGCAGTTCTTC. It yields the protein CASSAVGEVRLVERRTYNEQFF. This chain uses TRBV5-1 with TRBJ2-1; possible D gene TRBD2, 5 bases. Germline CDR1 reads SGHRS; CDR2 reads YFSETQ. V was cut by 4 bases and J by 2 bases, with 34 bases left in between. The CDR3 extends over 22 amino acids.

At least ten counts were recorded for this clonotype. The gene calls are TRBV10-3 and TRBJ2-3, with 7 positions matching TRBD2. CDR1 ENHRY and CDR2 SYGVKD come from the germline V gene. After removal of 4 bases from V and 4 bases from J, the junction contained 8 bases not matched to a gene. The CDR3 loop spans 15 amino acids. The CDR3 loop reads CAISGGGSGADTQYF. Here the CDR3 DNA reads TGTGCCATCAGTGGAGGCGGGAGTGGAGCAGATACGCAGTATTTT.

This clonotype was detected many times. The chain carries TRBV6-2 or TRBV6-3 and TRBJ2-2, with unresolved D. Germline CDR1 and CDR2: MNHEY and SVGEGT. The ends were cut back, 4 bases at V and 11 bases at J, with 11 bases in the middle. The CDR3 loop spans 12 amino acids. The DNA of the CDR3 is TGTGCCAGCAGTTCCCGCGGATCAGAGCTGTTTTTT. Protein sequence: CASSSRGSELFF.

This clonotype appeared many times. The V and J genes are TRBV28 and TRBJ2-3, with TRBD1 matching over 7 bases. V shed 5 bases, J shed 3 bases, and the junction held 8 bases outside the gene matches. The CDR3 contains 15 residues. Germline values: CDR1 MDHEN, CDR2 SYDVKM. The chain's CDR3 is CASSPPGQRTDTQYF. The DNA of the CDR3 is TGTGCCAGCAGTCCCCCGGGACAGAGAACAGATACGCAGTATTTT.

The chain links TRBV7-8 to TRBJ2-7; tentatively, D is TRBD2 (5 bases). The V gene's germline CDR1 is SGHVS and CDR2 FQNEAQ. Deletions cut 0 bases from V and 6 bases from J, with 15 bases between. The CDR3 is 15 amino acids. CDR3 coding DNA: TGTGCCAGCAGCTTAGCGCTAGCCTCCCCTTTCGAGCAGTACTTC. Its protein product is CASSLALASPFEQYF.

There are many counts of this clonotype. The V and J genes are TRBV20-1 and TRBJ2-5, with 9 bases fitting TRBD2. The V segment lost 1 base and the J segment 3 bases; nucleotides outside the gene matches: 6. The CDR3 covers 15 residues. CDR1 is DFQATT, CDR2 SNEGSKA, per germline (reference sequence). For the CDR3, the DNA is TGCAGTGCTAGAGGGCTAGCGGGGAGAGAAGAGACCCAGTACTTC. This encodes CSARGLAGREETQYF.